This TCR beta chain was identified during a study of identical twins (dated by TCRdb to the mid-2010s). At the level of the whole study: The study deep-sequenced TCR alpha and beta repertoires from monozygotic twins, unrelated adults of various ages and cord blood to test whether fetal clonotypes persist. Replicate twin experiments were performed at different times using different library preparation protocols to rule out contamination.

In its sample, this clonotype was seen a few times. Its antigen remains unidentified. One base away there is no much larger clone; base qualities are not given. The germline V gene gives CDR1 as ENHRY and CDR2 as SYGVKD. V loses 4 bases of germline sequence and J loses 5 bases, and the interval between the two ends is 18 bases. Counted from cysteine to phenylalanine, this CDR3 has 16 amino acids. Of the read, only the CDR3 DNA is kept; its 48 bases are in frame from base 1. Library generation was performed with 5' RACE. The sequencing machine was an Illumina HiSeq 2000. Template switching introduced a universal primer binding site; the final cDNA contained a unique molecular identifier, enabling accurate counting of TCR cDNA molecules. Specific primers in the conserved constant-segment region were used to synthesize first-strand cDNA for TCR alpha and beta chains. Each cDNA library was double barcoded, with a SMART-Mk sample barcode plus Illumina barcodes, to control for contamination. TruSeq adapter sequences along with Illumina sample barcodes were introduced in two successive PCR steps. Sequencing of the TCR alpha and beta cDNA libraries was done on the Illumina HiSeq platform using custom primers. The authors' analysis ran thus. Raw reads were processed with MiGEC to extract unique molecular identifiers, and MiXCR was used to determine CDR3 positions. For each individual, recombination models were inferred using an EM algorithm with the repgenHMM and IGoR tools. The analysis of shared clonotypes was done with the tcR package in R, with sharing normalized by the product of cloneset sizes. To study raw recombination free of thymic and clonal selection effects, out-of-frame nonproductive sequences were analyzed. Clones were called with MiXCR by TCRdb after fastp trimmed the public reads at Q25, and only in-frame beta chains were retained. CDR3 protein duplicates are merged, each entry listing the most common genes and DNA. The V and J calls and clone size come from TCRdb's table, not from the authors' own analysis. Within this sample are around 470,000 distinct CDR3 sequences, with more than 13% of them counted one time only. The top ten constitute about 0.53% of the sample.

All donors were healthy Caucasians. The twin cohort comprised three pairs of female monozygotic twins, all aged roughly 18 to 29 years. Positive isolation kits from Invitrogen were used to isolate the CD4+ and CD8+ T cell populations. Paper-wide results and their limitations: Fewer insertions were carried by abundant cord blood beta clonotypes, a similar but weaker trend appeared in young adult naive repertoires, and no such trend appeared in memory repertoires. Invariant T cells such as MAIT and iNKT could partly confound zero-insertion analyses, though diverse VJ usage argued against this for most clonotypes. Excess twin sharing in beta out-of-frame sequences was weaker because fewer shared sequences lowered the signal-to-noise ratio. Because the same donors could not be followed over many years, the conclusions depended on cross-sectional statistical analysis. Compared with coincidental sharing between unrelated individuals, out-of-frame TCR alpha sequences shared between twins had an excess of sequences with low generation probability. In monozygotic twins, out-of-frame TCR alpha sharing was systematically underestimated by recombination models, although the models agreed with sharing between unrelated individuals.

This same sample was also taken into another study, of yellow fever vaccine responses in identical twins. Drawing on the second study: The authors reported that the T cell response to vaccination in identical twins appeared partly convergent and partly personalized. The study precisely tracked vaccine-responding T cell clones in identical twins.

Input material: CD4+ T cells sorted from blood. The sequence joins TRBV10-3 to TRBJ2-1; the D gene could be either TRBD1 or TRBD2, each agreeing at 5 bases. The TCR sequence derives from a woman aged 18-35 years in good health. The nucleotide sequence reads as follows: TGTGCCATCAGTGCTTCCGAGGGACGTGGGAACAATGAGCAGTTCTTC. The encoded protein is CAISASEGRGNNEQFF.